This T cell receptor beta chain was sequenced in a study of shared clonotypes between healthy human individuals. It was about 190 ng DNA, around 32,000 T cell genomes, that sorted-subset replicate PCRs used. Using immunoSEQ multiplex PCR, the repertoire was profiled, and TCRdb retains in-frame clones only, with some absent. The sample includes around 700,000 clones, 92% seen only once; the top ten take about 24%. Worth noting for this clone: Its antigen is currently unknown.

V lost 4 bases, J lost 1 base, and 17 bases lay in between. CDR1 SGDLS and CDR2 YYNGEE come from the germline V gene. The CDR3 spans 17 residues. Findings and caveats of the study: Among the subsets, naive ones generally showed larger estimated richness than memory ones.

As defined, naive CD8 cells were CD45RO-negative and positively selected for CCR7, with terminally differentiated effector memory CD45RA+ cells excluded. The specimen sequenced was naive CD8+ T cells sorted from blood. V gene TRBV9 combines with J gene TRBJ2-2, with D perhaps matching TRBD1 (5 bases). The receptor comes from a man aged 25-45 years in good health. The CDR3, as DNA: TGTGCCAGCAGCTCCCTTTATAGGGGTCAGAACACCGGGGAGCTGTTTTTT. Its protein is CASSSLYRGQNTGELFF.